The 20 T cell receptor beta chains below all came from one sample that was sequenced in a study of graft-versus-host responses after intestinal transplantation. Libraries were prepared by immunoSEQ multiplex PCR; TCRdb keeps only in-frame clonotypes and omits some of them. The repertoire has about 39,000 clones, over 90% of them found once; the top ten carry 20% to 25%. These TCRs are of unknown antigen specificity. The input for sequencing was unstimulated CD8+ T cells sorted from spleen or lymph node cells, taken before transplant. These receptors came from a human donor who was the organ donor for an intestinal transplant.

Here the CDR3 DNA reads TGTGCCAGTAGTGGGGGACAGGGGATGGAGGGGGGCATTCAGTACTTC. Residues: CASSGGQGMEGGIQYF. V usage is TRBV19 and J usage is TRBJ2-4; 10 positions agree with TRBD1. The V gene end was trimmed by 5 bases and the J gene end by 9 bases; junction bases not matched to a gene: 13. The germline gives CDR1 LNHDA, CDR2 SQIVND (reference sequence). CDR3 length equals 16 residues.

CDR3 coding DNA: TGTGCCAGCAGCACTAGCGGGAGGGCCTACAATGAGCAGTTCTTC. Translated: CASSTSGRAYNEQFF. V and J are TRBV9 and TRBJ2-1; TRBD2 aligns across 13 bases. Unmatched junction bases numbered 0, after V lost 4 bases and J lost 2 bases. The CDR3 sequence is 15 residues long. Germline-derived CDR1 and CDR2 are SGDLS and YYNGEE.

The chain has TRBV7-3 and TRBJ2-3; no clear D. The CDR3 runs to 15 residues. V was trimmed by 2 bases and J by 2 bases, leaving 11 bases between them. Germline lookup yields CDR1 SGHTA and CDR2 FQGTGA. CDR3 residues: CASSLSGYITDTQYF. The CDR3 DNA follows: TGTGCCAGCAGCTTATCCGGTTACATCACAGATACGCAGTATTTT.

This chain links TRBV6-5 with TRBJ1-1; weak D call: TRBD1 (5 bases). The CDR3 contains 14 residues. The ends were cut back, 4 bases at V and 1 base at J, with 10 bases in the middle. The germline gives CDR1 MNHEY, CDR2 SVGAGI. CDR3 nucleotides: TGTGCCAGCAGTTTCCCAGGACAGAACACTGAAGCTTTCTTT. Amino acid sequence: CASSFPGQNTEAFF.

DNA for the CDR3: TGTGCCAGCAGGTACAGCACACCTAGCACAGATACGCAGTATTTT. Its protein product is CASRYSTPSTDTQYF. The chain recombines TRBV6-1 with TRBJ2-3; D is uncertain. CDR3 length: 15 amino acids. CDR1 MNHNS and CDR2 SASEGT come from the germline V gene. The V gene lost 6 bases and the J gene lost 0 bases, with 13 bases spanning the gap.

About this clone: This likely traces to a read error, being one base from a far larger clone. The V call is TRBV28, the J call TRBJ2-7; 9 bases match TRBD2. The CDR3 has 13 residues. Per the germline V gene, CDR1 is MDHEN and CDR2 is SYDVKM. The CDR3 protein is CASSLGLAYELYF. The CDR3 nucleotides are TGTGCCAGCAGTTTGGGACTAGCCTACGAGCTGTACTTC.

The CDR3 nucleotides read TGTGCCAGCAGTTTGGGGGGCGGGTCTGGCTACACCTTC. Residues: CASSLGGGSGYTF. This chain connects TRBV27 to TRBJ1-2; tentatively, D is TRBD1 (6 bases). The CDR3 has 13 amino acids. Germline V gene sequence: CDR1 MNHEY, CDR2 SMNVEV (reference sequence). V lost 3 bases and J lost 7, with 12 bases in between.

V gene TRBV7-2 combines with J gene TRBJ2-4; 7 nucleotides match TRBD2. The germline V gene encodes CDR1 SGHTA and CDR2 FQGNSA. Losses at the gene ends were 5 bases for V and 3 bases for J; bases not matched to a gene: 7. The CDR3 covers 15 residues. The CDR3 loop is CASSPPGTIKNIQYF. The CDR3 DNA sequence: TGTGCCAGCAGCCCTCCCGGGACTATCAAAAACATTCAGTACTTC.

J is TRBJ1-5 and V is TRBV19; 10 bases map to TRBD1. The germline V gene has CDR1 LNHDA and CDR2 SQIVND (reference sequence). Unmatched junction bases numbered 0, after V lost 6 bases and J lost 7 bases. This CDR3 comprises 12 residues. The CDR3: CASRTGGQPQHF. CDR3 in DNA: TGTGCCAGTAGGACAGGGGGCCAGCCCCAGCATTTT.

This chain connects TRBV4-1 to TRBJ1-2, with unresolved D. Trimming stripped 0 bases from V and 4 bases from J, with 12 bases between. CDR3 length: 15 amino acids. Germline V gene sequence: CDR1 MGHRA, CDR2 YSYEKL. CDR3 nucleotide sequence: TGCGCCAGCAGCCAAGAAGGTACCATCCCCTATGGCTACACCTTC. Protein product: CASSQEGTIPYGYTF.

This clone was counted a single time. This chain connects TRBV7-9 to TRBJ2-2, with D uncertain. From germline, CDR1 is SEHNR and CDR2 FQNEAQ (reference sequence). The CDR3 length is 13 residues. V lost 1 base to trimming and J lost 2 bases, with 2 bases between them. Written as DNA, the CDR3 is TGTGCCAGCAGCTTAGACAACACCGGGGAGCTGTTTTTT. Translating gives CASSLDNTGELFF.

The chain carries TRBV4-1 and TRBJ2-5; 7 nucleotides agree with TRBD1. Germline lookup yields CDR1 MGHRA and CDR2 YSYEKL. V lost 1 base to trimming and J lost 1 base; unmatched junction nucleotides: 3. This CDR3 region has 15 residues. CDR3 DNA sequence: TGCGCCAGCAGCCAAGGAGGGACAGCCCAAGAGACCCAGTACTTC. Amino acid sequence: CASSQGGTAQETQYF.

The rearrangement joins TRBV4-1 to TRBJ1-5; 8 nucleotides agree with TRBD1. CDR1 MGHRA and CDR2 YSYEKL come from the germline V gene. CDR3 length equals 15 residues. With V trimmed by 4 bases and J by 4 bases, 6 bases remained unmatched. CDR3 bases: TGCGCCAGCAGCCTCCAGGGGGCCCCTAATCAGCCCCAGCATTTT. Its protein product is CASSLQGAPNQPQHF.

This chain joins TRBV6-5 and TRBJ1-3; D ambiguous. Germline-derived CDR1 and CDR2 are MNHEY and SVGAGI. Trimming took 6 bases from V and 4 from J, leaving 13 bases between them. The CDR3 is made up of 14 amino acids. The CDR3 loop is CASSPNLGGNTIYF. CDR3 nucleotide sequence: TGTGCCAGCAGCCCTAACCTGGGAGGAAACACCATATATTTT.

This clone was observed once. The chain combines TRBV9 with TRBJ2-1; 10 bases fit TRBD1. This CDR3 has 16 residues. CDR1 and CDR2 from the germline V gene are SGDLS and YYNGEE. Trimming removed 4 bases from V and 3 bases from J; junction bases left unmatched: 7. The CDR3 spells CASSPGTGANYNEQFF. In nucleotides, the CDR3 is TGTGCCAGCAGCCCGGGGACAGGGGCGAACTACAATGAGCAGTTCTTC.

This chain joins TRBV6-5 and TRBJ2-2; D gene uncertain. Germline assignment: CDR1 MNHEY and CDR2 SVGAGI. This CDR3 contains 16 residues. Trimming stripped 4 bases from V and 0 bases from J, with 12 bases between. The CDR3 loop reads CASSFALGANTGELFF. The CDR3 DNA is TGTGCCAGCAGTTTTGCATTAGGAGCGAACACCGGGGAGCTGTTTTTT.

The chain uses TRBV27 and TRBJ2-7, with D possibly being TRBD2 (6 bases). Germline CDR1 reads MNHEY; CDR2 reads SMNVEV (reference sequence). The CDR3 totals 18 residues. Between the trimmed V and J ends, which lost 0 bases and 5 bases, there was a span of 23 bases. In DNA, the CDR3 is TGTGCCAGCAGTTTATCGGCCCCCAGGAGGGCTCCGGGGAACGAGCAGTACTTC. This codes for CASSLSAPRRAPGNEQYF.

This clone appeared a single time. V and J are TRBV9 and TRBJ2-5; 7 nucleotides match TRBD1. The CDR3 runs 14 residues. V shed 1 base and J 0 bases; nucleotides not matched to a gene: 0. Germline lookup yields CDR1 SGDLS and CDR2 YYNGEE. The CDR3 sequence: CASSVQGDQETQYF. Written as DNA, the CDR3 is TGTGCCAGCAGCGTACAGGGGGACCAAGAGACCCAGTACTTC.

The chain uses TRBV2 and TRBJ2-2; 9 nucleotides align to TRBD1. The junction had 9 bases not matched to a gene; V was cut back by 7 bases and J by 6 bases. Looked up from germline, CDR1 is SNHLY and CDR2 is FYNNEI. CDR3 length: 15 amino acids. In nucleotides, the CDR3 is TGTGCCAGCACCCCGACAGGGGGATTCCCCGGGGAGCTGTTTTTT. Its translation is CASTPTGGFPGELFF.

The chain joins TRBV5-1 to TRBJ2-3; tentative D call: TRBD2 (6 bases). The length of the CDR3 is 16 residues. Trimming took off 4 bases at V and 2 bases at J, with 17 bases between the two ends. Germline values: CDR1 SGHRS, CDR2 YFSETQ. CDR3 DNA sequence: TGCGCCAGCAGCCGGAAGAGACTAGACCACACAGATACGCAGTATTTT. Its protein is CASSRKRLDHTDTQYF. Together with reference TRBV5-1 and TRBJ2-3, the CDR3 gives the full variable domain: KAGVTQTPRYLIKTRGQQVTLSCSPISGHRSVSWYQQTPGQGLQFLFEYFSETQRNKGNFPGRFSGRQFSNSRSEMNVSTLELGDSALYLCASSRKRLDHTDTQYFGPGTRLTVL.